The TCR beta chain under discussion was sequenced for a study of blood T cell repertoires in COVID-19. Whole-study context: Collection of acute and convalescent COVID-19 samples took place in the United States, Italy and Spain.

Clones were read by immunoSEQ multiplex PCR, and TCRdb kept only the in-frame ones, dropping some. The data contain 150,000 to 200,000 clones, under 85% of them singletons. This clone is a singleton in its sample. V was pared by 5 bases and J by 7 bases, with 6 bases of the junction left unmatched. The CDR3 spans 14 residues. CDR1 and CDR2 from the germline V gene are SEHNR and FQNEAQ (reference sequence). This clonotype originated in a woman in her 70s with COVID-19, enrolled during active disease. The V call is TRBV7-9, the J call TRBJ2-2, with TRBD2 identical over 8 bases. Source material: peripheral blood. The CDR3 DNA sequence: TGTGCCAGCAGCACGGGACTAGAGGGCGGGGAGCTGTTTTTT. Translation gives CASSTGLEGGELFF.